A single TCR beta chain is shown here with its context. Its specificity is not known. The data were taken from a study of response to subunit inactivated influenza vaccine. The CDR3 totals 19 residues. The germline gives CDR1 KGHDR, CDR2 SFDVKD. The germline V and J ends were trimmed by 4 bases and 0 bases, with 22 bases remaining between them. TCRdb re-analysed the RT-PCR reads in MiXCR, keeping a single row per CDR3 protein. The sample shows about 520,000 distinct CDR3 sequences, about 25% of them seen only once. Study results and caveats: Few additional T cells are recruited per seasonal influenza vaccination, authors suggested.

This rearrangement joins TRBV24-1 to TRBJ2-3; weak D call: TRBD1 (5 bases). This TCR derives from a man aged 50 to 59 who received an inactivated influenza vaccine. This specimen consisted of CD4+ T cells sorted from PBMCs, obtained 4 to 6 days after vaccination. For the CDR3, the DNA is TGTGCCACCAGTGACCCAACAGGATCCCCAAGTCATAGCACAGATACGCAGTATTTT. It yields the protein CATSDPTGSPSHSTDTQYF.